This T cell receptor (beta chain) emerged from a study of blood T cell repertoires in COVID-19. Study-level information: Samples taken during acute and convalescent COVID-19 were collected in the United States, Italy and Spain.

Sequenced by immunoSEQ multiplex PCR; TCRdb stores in-frame clones only, minus some. The profile shows 350,000 to 400,000 clones, about 87% of them singletons. Germline CDR1 reads LGHDT; CDR2 reads YNNKEL (reference sequence). Trimming removed 6 bases from V and 7 bases from J; junction bases left unmatched: 5. This CDR3 has 14 amino acids. The sequence was obtained from a middle-aged man in a cohort exposed to, infected with or recovered from COVID-19 (not recorded which). Specimen: PBMCs or T cells enriched from blood (not recorded which). The rearrangement links TRBV3-1 (or the pseudogene TRBV3-2) to TRBJ1-6; TRBD1 matches at 8 bases. The CDR3 is CASRRTGWNSPLHF. CDR3 in DNA: TGTGCCAGCAGGCGGACAGGGTGGAATTCACCCCTCCACTTT.